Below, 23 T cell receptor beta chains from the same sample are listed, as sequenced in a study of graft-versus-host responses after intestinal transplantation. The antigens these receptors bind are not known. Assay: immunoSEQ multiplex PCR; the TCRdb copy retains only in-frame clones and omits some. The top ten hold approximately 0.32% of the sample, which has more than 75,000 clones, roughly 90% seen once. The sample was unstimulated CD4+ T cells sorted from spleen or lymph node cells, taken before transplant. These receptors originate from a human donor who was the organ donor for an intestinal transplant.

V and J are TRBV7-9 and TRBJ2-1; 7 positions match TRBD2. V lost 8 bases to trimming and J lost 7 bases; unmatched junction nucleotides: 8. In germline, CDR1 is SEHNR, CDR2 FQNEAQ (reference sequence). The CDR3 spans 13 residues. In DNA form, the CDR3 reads TGTGCCAGCCGGCTAGCGGAGACTAATGAGCAGTTCTTC. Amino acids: CASRLAETNEQFF.

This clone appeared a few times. CDR3 in DNA: TGTGCCAGCAGCTTCCGGGACAACTCCTACGAGCAGTACTTC. This translates into CASSFRDNSYEQYF. This chain connects TRBV11-3 to TRBJ2-7; D possibly corresponds to TRBD1 (6 bases). The CDR3 is 14 residues long. The V end lost 3 bases, the J end lost 0 bases, and 9 bases lay between the germline ends. The germline V gene has CDR1 SGHNT and CDR2 YENEEA.

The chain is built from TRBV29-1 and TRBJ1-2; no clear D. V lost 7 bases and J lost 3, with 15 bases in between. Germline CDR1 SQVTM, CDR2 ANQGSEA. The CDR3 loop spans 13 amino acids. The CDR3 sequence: CSAVISGDYGYTF. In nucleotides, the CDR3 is TGCAGCGCGGTTATATCAGGCGACTATGGCTACACCTTC.

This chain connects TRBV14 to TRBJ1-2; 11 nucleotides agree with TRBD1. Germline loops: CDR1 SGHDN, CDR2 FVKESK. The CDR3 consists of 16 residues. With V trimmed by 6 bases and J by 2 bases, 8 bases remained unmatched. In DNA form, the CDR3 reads TGTGCCAGCAGTCAGAGCTGGGACAGGGGGAACTATGGCTACACCTTC. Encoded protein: CASSQSWDRGNYGYTF.

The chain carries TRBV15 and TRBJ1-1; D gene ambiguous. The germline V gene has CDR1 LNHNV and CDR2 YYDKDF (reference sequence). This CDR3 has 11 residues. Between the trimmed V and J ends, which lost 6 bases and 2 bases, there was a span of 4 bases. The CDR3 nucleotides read TGTGCCACCAGTAGTAACACTGAAGCTTTCTTT. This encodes CATSSNTEAFF.

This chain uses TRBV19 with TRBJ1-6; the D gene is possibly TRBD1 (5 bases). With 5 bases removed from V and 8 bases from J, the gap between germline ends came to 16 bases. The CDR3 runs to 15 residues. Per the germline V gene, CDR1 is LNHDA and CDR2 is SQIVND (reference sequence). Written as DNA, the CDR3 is TGTGCCAGTAGTGCAGTACGGGGGGAGGATTCACCCCTCCACTTT. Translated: CASSAVRGEDSPLHF.

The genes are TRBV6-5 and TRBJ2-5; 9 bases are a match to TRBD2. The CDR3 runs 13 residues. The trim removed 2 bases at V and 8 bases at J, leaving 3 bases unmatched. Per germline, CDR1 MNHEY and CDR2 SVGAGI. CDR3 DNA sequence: TGTGCCAGCAGTTACACTAGCGGGCCTACCCAGTACTTC. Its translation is CASSYTSGPTQYF.

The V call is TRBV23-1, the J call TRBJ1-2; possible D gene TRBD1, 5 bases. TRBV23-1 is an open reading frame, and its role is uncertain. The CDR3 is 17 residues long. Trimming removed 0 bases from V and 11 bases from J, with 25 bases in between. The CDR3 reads CASSQSVRVLPDGLYTF. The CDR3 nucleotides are TGCGCCAGCAGTCAATCGGTCAGGGTCCTACCTGATGGCTTATACACCTTC.

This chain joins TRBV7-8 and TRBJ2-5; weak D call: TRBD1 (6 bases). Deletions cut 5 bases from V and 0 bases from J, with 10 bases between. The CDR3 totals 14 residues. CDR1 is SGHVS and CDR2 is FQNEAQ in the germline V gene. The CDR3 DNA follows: TGTGCCAGCAGCCTAGGGACATACCAAGAGACCCAGTACTTC. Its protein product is CASSLGTYQETQYF.

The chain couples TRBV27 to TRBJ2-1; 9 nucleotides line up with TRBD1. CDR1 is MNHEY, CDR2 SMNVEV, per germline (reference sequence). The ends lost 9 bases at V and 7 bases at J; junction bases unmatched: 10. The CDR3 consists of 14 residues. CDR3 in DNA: TGTGCCAGAGAGACCGGGACAGGGCGGAATGAGCAGTTCTTC. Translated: CARETGTGRNEQFF.

CDR3 DNA: TGTGCCAGCAGCTTAGCGGGAGGGCCTAAGGAGCAGTACTTC. This sequence encodes CASSLAGGPKEQYF. The chain employs TRBV7-9 and TRBJ2-7; 7 bases map to TRBD2. There are 14 residues in the CDR3. The germline CDR1 and CDR2 sequences are SEHNR and FQNEAQ (reference sequence). The V segment lost 0 bases and the J segment 7 bases; nucleotides outside the gene matches: 6.

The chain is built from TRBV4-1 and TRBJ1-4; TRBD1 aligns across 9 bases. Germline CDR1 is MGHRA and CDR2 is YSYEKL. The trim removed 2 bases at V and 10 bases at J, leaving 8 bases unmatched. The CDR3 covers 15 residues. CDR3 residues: CASSQRGQGLGKLFF. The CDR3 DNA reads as TGCGCCAGCAGCCAAAGGGGACAGGGCTTGGGAAAACTGTTTTTT.

The CDR3, as DNA: TGTGCCAGCAGTGAAGCTTACTACAGGGGGAACGAGCAGTACTTC. It encodes CASSEAYYRGNEQYF. The chain couples TRBV6-1 to TRBJ2-7; the match to TRBD1 covers 8 bases. Germline V gene sequence: CDR1 MNHNS, CDR2 SASEGT. The CDR3 extends over 15 amino acids. V was pared by 0 bases and J by 5 bases, with 6 bases of the junction left unmatched.

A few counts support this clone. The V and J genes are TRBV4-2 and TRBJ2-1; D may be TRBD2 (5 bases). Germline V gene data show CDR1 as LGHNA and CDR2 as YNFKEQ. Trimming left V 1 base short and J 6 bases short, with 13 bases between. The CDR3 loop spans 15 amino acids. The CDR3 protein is CASSQAGIEGNEQFF. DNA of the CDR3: TGTGCCAGCAGCCAAGCCGGGATCGAGGGCAATGAGCAGTTCTTC.

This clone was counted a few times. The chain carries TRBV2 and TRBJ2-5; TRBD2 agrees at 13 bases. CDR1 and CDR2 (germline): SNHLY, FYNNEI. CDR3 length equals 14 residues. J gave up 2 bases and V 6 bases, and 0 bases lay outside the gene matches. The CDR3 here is CASRLAGGQETQYF. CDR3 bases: TGTGCCAGCAGACTAGCGGGAGGGCAAGAGACCCAGTACTTC.

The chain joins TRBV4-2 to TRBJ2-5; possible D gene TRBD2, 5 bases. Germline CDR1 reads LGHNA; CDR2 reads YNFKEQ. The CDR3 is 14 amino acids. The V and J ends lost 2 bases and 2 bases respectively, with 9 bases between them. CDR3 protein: CASSQPSGQETQYF. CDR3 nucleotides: TGTGCCAGCAGCCAACCCAGCGGACAAGAGACCCAGTACTTC.

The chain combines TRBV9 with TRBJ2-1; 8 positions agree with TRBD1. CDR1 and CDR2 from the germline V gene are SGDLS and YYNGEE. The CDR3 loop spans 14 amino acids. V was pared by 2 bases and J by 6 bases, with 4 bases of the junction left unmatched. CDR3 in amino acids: CASSVLDRGNEQFF. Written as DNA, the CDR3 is TGTGCCAGCAGCGTTTTAGACAGGGGCAATGAGCAGTTCTTC. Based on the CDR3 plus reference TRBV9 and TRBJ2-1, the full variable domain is DSGVTQTPKHLITATGQRVTLRCSPRSGDLSVYWYQQSLDQGLQFLIQYYNGEERAKGNILERFSAQQFPDLHSELNLSSLELGDSALYFCASSVLDRGNEQFFGPGTRLTVL.

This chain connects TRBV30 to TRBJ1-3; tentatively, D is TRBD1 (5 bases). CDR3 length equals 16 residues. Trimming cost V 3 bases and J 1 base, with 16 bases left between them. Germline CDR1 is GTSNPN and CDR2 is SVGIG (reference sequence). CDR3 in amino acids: CAWRGLDSLSGNTIYF. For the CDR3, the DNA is TGTGCCTGGAGGGGCCTTGACAGCCTTTCTGGAAACACCATATATTTT.

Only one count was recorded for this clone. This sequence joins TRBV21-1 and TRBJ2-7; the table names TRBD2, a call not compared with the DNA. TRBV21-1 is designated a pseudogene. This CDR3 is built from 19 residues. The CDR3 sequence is CASSKGKSWAEGGTYEQYF. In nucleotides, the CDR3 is TGTGCCAGCAGCAAAGGAAAGAGTTGGGCTGAGGGCGGGACCTACGAGCAGTACTTC.

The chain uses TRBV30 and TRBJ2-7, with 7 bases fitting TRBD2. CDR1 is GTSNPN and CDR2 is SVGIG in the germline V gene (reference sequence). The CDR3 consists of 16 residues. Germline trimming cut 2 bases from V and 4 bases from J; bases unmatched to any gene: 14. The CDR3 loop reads CAWSIARGVGGYEQYF. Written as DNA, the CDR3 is TGTGCCTGGAGTATTGCGAGAGGAGTGGGAGGGTACGAGCAGTACTTC.

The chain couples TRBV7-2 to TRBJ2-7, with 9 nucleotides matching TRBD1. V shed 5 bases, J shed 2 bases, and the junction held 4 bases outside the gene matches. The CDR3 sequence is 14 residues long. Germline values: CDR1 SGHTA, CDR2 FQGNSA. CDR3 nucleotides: TGTGCCAGCAGCCTCGGGACAGGGACCTACGAGCAGTACTTC. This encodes CASSLGTGTYEQYF.

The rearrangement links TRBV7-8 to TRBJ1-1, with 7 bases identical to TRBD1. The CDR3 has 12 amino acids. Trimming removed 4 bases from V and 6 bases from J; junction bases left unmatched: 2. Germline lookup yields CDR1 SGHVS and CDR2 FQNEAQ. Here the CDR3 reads CASSWDRSEAFF. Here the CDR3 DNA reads TGTGCCAGCAGCTGGGACAGATCTGAAGCTTTCTTT.

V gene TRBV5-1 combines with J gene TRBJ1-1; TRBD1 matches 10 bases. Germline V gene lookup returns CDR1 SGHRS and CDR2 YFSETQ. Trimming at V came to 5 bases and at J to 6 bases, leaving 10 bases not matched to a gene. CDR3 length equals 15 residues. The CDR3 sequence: CASSCWDRGGPEAFF. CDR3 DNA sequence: TGCGCCAGCAGTTGCTGGGACAGGGGTGGCCCTGAAGCTTTCTTT. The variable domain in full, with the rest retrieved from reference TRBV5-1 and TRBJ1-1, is KAGVTQTPRYLIKTRGQQVTLSCSPISGHRSVSWYQQTPGQGLQFLFEYFSETQRNKGNFPGRFSGRQFSNSRSEMNVSTLELGDSALYLCASSCWDRGGPEAFFGQGTRLTVV.